Listed below are T cell receptor beta chains from one sample, sequenced in a study of chemoradiotherapy in HPV16-positive cancers. Assay used: immunoSEQ multiplex PCR; TCRdb lists only in-frame clones, some missing. The sample includes tens of thousands of clones, about 86% of them seen just once. This specimen consisted of blood, obtained from a patient who underwent chemoradiotherapy. These receptors came from a human donor with HPV-associated anogenital cancer. CDR3s include the opening cysteine and the closing phenylalanine or tryptophan. Each record gives: J gene, V gene, clone size, D gene, CDR3 protein, CDR3 DNA. D genes are given only for firm matches. A row's size may be missing; if present it is once, few, many or a size class.

J: TRBJ2-7; V: TRBV5-1; size: NA; D: TRBD1; CDR3: CASSLGMTGTGVIYEQYF; DNA: TGCGCCAGCAGCTTGGGGATGACCGGGACAGGGGTAATCTACGAGCAGTACTTC
J: TRBJ1-3; V: TRBV5-8; size: NA; D: NA; CDR3: CASSLIQILSGNTIYF; DNA: TGTGCCAGCAGCTTGATACAGATCCTCTCTGGAAACACCATATATTTT
J: TRBJ1-5; V: TRBV14; size: NA; D: NA; CDR3: CASSQDPSQPQHF; DNA: TGTGCCAGCAGCCAAGATCCGAGTCAGCCCCAGCATTTT
J: TRBJ2-1; V: TRBV2; size: NA; D: NA; CDR3: CASRVETYNEQFF; DNA: TGTGCCAGCAGGGTGGAGACCTACAATGAGCAGTTCTTC
J: TRBJ1-1; V: TRBV4-2; size: NA; D: NA; CDR3: CASSRFGRVTEAFF; DNA: TGTGCCAGCAGCCGGTTTGGGAGGGTCACTGAAGCTTTCTTT
J: TRBJ2-7; V: TRBV6-6; size: few; D: NA; CDR3: CASSYVGYEQYF; DNA: TGTGCCAGCAGTTACGTGGGCTACGAGCAGTACTTC
J: TRBJ1-4; V: TRBV14; size: NA; D: NA; CDR3: CASSQKLVAGGEKLFF; DNA: TGTGCCAGCAGCCAAAAATTGGTCGCAGGTGGAGAAAAACTGTTTTTT
J: TRBJ1-5; V: TRBV19; size: NA; D: TRBD1; CDR3: CASSIEGTGEGQPQHF; DNA: TGTGCCAGTAGTATAGAGGGGACAGGGGAAGGTCAGCCCCAGCATTTT
J: TRBJ1-1; V: TRBV2; size: NA; D: TRBD1; CDR3: CASGAGGETEAFF; DNA: TGTGCCAGCGGTGCAGGGGGCGAGACTGAAGCTTTCTTT
J: TRBJ1-1; V: TRBV7-2; size: once; D: TRBD1; CDR3: CASSWGQGALVAFF; DNA: TGTGCCAGCAGCTGGGGACAGGGGGCGCTTGTAGCTTTCTTT
J: TRBJ2-1; V: TRBV27; size: NA; D: TRBD2; CDR3: CASSFKASGARGEQFF; DNA: TGTGCCAGCAGTTTTAAGGCTAGCGGGGCCCGGGGGGAGCAGTTCTTC
J: TRBJ1-5; V: TRBV5-1; size: NA; D: TRBD1; CDR3: CASSSRTGDQPQHF; DNA: TGCGCCAGCAGCTCCAGGACAGGAGATCAGCCCCAGCATTTT
J: TRBJ1-6; V: TRBV10-3; size: NA; D: NA; CDR3: CAISSSGAGYSPLHF; DNA: TGTGCCATCTCATCGAGTGGGGCGGGGTATTCACCCCTCCACTTT
J: TRBJ1-5; V: TRBV6-5; size: NA; D: NA; CDR3: CASSYSHWGDQPQHF; DNA: TGTGCCAGCAGTTACTCCCATTGGGGGGATCAGCCCCAGCATTTT
J: TRBJ1-6; V: TRBV12-2; size: NA; D: NA; CDR3: CASRTGEKKNSPLHF; DNA: TGTGCAAGTAGGACCGGGGAAAAGAAAAATTCACCCCTCCACTTT
J: TRBJ1-5; V: TRBV2; size: NA; D: NA; CDR3: CASSPGGGRNQPQHF; DNA: TGTGCCAGCAGCCCCGGGGGCGGAAGGAATCAGCCCCAGCATTTT
J: TRBJ1-6; V: TRBV19; size: few; D: NA; CDR3: CASSVGVYNSPLHF; DNA: TGTGCCAGTAGTGTGGGGGTCTATAATTCACCCCTCCACTTT
J: TRBJ1-2; V: TRBV6-5; size: NA; D: NA; CDR3: CASSSRLGFGYTF; DNA: TGTGCCAGCAGTTCCCGATTGGGTTTTGGCTACACCTTC
J: TRBJ2-3; V: TRBV5-5; size: NA; D: TRBD2; CDR3: CASSSTSGGDWGKNTQYF; DNA: TGTGCCAGCAGCTCCACTAGCGGGGGGGATTGGGGGAAAAATACGCAGTATTTT
J: TRBJ1-1; V: TRBV13; size: NA; D: NA; CDR3: CASSLVTSPLTEAFF; DNA: TGTGCCAGCAGCTTAGTAACCTCCCCACTCACTGAAGCTTTCTTT
J: TRBJ2-7; V: TRBV2; size: NA; D: NA; CDR3: CASSAGQGFYEQYF; DNA: TGTGCCAGCAGTGCGGGGCAGGGCTTCTACGAGCAGTACTTC
J: TRBJ1-5; V: TRBV18; size: NA; D: NA; CDR3: CASSPRGDQPQHF; DNA: TGTGCCAGCTCACCAAGAGGGGATCAGCCCCAGCATTTT
J: TRBJ1-1; V: TRBV7-9; size: NA; D: NA; CDR3: CASSLAGIHTTEAFF; DNA: TGTGCCAGCAGCTTAGCGGGTATCCACACCACTGAAGCTTTCTTT
J: TRBJ1-5; V: TRBV28; size: NA; D: NA; CDR3: CASSFLRDQPQHF; DNA: TGTGCCAGCAGTTTCTTGCGGGATCAGCCCCAGCATTTT
J: TRBJ2-1; V: TRBV14; size: NA; D: NA; CDR3: CASSQVVGSNEQFF; DNA: TGTGCCAGCAGCCAAGTAGTAGGGAGCAATGAGCAGTTCTTC